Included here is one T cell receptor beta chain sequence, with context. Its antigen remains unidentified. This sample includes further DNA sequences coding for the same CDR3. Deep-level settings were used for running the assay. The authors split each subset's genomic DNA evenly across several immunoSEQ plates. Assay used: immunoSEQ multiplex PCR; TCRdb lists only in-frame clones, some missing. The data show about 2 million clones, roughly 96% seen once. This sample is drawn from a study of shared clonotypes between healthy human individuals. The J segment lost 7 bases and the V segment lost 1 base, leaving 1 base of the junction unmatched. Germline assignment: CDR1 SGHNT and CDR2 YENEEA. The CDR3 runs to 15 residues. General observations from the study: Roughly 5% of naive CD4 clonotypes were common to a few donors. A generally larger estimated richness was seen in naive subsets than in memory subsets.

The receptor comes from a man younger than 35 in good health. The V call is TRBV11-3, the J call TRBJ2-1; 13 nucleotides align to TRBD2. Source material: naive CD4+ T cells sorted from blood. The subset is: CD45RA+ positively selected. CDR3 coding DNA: TGTGCCAGCAGCTTAGGGACTAGCGGGAGTAATGAGCAGTTCTTC. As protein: CASSLGTSGSNEQFF.